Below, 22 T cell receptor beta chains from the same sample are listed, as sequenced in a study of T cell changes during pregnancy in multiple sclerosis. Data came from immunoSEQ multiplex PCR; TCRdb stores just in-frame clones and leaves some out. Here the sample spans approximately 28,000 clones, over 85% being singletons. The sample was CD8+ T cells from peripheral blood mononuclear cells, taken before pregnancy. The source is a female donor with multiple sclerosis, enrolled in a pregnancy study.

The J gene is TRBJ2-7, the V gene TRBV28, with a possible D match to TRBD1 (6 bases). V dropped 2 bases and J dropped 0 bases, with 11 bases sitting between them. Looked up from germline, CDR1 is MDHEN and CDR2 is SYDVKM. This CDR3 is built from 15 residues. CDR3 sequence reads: CASSLMGTPSYEQYF. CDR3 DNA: TGTGCCAGCAGTTTAATGGGGACACCCTCCTACGAGCAGTACTTC.

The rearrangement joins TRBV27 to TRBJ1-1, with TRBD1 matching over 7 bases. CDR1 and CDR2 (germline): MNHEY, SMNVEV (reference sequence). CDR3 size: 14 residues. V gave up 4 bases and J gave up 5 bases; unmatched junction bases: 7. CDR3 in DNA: TGTGCCAGCAGTTACAACAGGGGAAGGACTGAAGCTTTCTTT. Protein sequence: CASSYNRGRTEAFF.

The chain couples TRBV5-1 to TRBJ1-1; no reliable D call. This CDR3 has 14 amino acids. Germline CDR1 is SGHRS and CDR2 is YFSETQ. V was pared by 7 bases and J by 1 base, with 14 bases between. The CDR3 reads CASSFRHPNTEAFF. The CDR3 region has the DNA TGCGCCAGCTCGTTCCGACACCCGAACACTGAAGCTTTCTTT.

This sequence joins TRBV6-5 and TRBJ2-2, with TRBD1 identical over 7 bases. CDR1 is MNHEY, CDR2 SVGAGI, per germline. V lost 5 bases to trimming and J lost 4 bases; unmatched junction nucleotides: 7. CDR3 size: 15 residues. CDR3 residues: CASSPVGQITGELFF. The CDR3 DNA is TGTGCCAGCAGTCCAGTGGGACAGATCACCGGGGAGCTGTTTTTT.

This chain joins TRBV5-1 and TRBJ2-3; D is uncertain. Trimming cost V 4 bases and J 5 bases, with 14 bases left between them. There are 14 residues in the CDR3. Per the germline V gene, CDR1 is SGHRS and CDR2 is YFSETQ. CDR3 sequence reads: CASSLPSFRDTQYF. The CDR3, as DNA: TGCGCCAGCAGCCTACCCTCCTTCCGAGATACGCAGTATTTT.

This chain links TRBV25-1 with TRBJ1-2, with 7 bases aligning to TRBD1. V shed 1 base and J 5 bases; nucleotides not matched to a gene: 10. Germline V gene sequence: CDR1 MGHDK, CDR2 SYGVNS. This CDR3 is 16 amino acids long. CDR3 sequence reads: CASSELTTGYTYGYTF. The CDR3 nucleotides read TGTGCCAGCAGTGAATTAACGACAGGGTACACTTATGGCTACACCTTC.

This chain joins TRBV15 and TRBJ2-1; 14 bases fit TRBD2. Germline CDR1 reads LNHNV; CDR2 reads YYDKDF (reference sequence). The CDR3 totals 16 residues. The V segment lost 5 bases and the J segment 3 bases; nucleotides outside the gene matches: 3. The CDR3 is CATSVGTSGSYNEQFF. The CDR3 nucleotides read TGTGCCACCAGCGTCGGGACTAGCGGGAGCTACAATGAGCAGTTCTTC.

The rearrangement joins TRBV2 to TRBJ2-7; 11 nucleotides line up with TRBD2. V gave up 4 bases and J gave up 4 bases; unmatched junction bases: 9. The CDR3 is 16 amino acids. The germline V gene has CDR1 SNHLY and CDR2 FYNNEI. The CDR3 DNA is TGTGCCAGCAGTGCGGAACTAGCGGGGGCGTCATACGAGCAGTACTTC. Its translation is CASSAELAGASYEQYF.

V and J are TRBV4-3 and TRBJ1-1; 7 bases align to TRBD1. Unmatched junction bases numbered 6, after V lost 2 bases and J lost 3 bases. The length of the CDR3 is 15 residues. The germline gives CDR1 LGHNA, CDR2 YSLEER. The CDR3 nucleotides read TGCGCCAGCAGCCAATTCGACACAGGGGACACTGAAGCTTTCTTT. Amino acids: CASSQFDTGDTEAFF.

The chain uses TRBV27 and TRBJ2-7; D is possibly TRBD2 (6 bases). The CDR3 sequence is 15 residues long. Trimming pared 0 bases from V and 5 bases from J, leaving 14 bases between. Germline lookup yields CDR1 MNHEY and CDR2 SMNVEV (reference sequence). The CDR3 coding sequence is TGTGCCAGCAGTTTATCCACGGGAGACCCCCACGAGCAGTACTTC. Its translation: CASSLSTGDPHEQYF.

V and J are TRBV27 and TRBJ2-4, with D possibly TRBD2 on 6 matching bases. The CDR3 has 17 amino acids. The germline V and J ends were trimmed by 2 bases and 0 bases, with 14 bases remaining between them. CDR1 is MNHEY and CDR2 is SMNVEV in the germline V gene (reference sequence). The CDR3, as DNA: TGTGCCAGCAGTTTAAGTGGGGCGGGAATAGCCAAAAACATTCAGTACTTC. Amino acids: CASSLSGAGIAKNIQYF.

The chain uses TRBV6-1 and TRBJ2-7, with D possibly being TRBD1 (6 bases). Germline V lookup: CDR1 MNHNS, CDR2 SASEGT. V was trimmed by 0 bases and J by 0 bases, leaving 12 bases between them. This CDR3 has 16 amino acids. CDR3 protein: CASSEAPGTFSYEQYF. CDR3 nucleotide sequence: TGTGCCAGCAGTGAAGCCCCAGGGACATTCTCCTACGAGCAGTACTTC.

The DNA for the CDR3 is TGTGCCAGCAGGTCTAGCGGTTCTAGCACAGATACGCAGTATTTT. This encodes CASRSSGSSTDTQYF. The rearrangement uses TRBV4-2 and TRBJ2-3; 7 bases fit TRBD2. CDR3 length: 15 amino acids. V shed 6 bases and J 0 bases; nucleotides not matched to a gene: 6. The germline V gene has CDR1 LGHNA and CDR2 YNFKEQ.

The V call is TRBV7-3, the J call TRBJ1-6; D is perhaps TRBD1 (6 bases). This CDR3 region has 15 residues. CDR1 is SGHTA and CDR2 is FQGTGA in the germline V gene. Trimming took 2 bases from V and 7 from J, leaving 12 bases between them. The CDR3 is CASSLEGGENSPLHF. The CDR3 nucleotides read TGTGCCAGCAGCTTAGAAGGGGGAGAGAATTCACCCCTCCACTTT.

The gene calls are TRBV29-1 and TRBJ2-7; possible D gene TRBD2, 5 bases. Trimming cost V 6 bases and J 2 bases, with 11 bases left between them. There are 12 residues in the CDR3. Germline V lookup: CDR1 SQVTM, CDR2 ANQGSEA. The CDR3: CSVLGLTYEQYF. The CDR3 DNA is TGCAGCGTCCTCGGACTGACCTACGAGCAGTACTTC.

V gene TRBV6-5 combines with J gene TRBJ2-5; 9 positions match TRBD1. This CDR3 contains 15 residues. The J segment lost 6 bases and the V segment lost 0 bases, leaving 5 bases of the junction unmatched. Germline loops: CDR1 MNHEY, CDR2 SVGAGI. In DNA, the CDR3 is TGTGCCAGCAGTTACTCGAACAGGGGGCCGCAGACCCAGTACTTC. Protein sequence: CASSYSNRGPQTQYF.

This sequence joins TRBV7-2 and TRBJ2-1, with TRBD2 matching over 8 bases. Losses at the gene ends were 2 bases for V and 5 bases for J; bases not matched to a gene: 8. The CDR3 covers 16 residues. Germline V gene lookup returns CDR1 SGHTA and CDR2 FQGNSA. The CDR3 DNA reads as TGTGCCAGCAGCTTACTGCCCGGGGGGGCCCACAATGAGCAGTTCTTC. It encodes CASSLLPGGAHNEQFF.

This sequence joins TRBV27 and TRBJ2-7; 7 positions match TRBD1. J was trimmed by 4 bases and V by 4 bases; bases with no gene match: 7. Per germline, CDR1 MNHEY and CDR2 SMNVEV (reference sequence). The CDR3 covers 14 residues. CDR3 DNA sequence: TGTGCCAGCAGTTCACAGGGGCCCTATTACGAGCAGTACTTC. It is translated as CASSSQGPYYEQYF.

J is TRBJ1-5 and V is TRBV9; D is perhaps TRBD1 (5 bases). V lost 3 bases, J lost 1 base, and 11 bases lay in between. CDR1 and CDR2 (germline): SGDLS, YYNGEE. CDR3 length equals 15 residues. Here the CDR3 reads CASSATEISNQPQHF. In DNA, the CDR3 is TGTGCCAGCAGCGCGACAGAAATAAGCAATCAGCCCCAGCATTTT. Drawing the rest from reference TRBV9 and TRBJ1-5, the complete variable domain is DSGVTQTPKHLITATGQRVTLRCSPRSGDLSVYWYQQSLDQGLQFLIQYYNGEERAKGNILERFSAQQFPDLHSELNLSSLELGDSALYFCASSATEISNQPQHFGDGTRLSIL.

The CDR3 DNA is TGTGCCAGCGACAGGGTCACTGAAGCTTTCTTT. It translates to CASDRVTEAFF. This chain uses TRBV6-1 with TRBJ1-1; TRBD1 matches at 7 bases. V was clipped by 8 bases and J by 4 bases; unmatched bases: 1. The CDR3 runs 11 residues. Germline V gives CDR1 MNHNS, CDR2 SASEGT.

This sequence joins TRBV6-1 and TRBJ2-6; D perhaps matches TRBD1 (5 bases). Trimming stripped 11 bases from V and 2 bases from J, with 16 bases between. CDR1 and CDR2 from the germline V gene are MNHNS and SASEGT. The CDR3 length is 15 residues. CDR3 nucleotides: TGTGCCGGGTCCAGGGTTAATGCTGGGGCCAACGTCCTGACTTTC. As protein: CAGSRVNAGANVLTF.

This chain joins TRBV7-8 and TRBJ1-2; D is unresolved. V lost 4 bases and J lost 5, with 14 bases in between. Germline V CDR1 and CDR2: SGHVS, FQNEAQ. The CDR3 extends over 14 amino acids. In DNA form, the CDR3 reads TGTGCCAGCAGCTCTGGGCCCCCAAGGTATGGCTACACCTTC. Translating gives CASSSGPPRYGYTF. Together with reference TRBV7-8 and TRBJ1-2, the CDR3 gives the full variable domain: GAGVSQSPRYKVAKRGQDVALRCDPISGHVSLFWYQQALGQGPEFLTYFQNEAQLDKSGLPSDRFFAERPEGSVSTLKIQRTQQEDSAVYLCASSSGPPRYGYTFGSGTRLTVV.